This T cell receptor beta chain was profiled in a study of T-cell reconstitution after alpha-beta-depleted transplantation in children. The CDR3 totals 12 residues. Germline V gene sequence: CDR1 SGDLS, CDR2 YYNGEE. V shed 4 bases and J shed 10 bases, with 12 bases lying between them. The authors prepared the TCRbeta library with unique molecular identifiers. TCRdb reprocessed the PCR reads via MiXCR and lists one record per CDR3 protein. The data show about 500,000 distinct CDR3 sequences, over 25% seen once. The chain uses TRBV9 and TRBJ2-1; D is undetermined. Material: PBMCs from the stem cell graft donor, obtained from the stem cell graft. The receptor comes from a human donor who donated a stem cell graft to a child with aplastic anemia. The CDR3 DNA reads TGTGCCAGCAGCTCCAACAGTTTAGAGCAGTTCTTC. Translated, it gives CASSSNSLEQFF.